This T cell receptor (beta chain) derives from a study of blood T cell repertoires in COVID-19. Study-level background: Material from acute and convalescent COVID-19 was sourced from the United States, Italy and Spain.

Profiling relied on immunoSEQ multiplex PCR, and the TCRdb table lists in-frame clones only, not all of them. The sample shows about 74,000 clones, 85% of them seen only once. This CDR3 has 14 residues. Germline lookup yields CDR1 SGHRS and CDR2 YFSETQ. The V and J ends lost 4 bases and 5 bases, in that order; junction bases with no gene match: 5. V is TRBV5-1 and J is TRBJ2-4, with TRBD1 matching 8 bases. This clonotype originated in a man aged 45-65 years with acute or convalescent COVID-19. The sequenced sample consisted of peripheral blood. CDR3 coding DNA: TGCGCCAGCAGCCACGGACAGGGAGAAAACATTCAGTACTTC. It specifies CASSHGQGENIQYF.